These 18 T cell receptor beta chains were all obtained from the same sample, sequenced in a study of persistence of HIV-infected CD4 T cells. Overlapping HIV-1 Gag 15-mer peptides at 0.95 to 1 ug per peptide per mL were used. CD40L/CD69 double-negative CD45RO-high memory CD4+ T cells were collected. The immunoSEQ assay was version 4, run in survey mode. Measured with immunoSEQ multiplex PCR; TCRdb has only the in-frame clones, and not every one. The repertoire holds about 32,000 clones, with approximately 80% as singletons. No antigens are known for them. Sequencing used CD4+ T cells sorted from PBMCs after approximately 20-hour stimulation, obtained from a patient who received antiretroviral therapy. Every receptor here comes from an adult woman with HIV who was CMV-seropositive.

The chain joins TRBV30 to TRBJ1-1; D call uncertain. The CDR3 contains 12 residues. V was pared by 2 bases and J by 12 bases, with 16 bases between. Germline V CDR1 and CDR2: GTSNPN, SVGIG (reference sequence). This CDR3 reads CAWSTGSLWTFF. DNA for the CDR3: TGTGCCTGGAGTACCGGGTCCCTGTGGACTTTCTTT.

The CDR3 loop is CATSAQGASSPLHF. The DNA of the CDR3 is TGTGCCACCAGTGCACAGGGGGCAAGTTCACCCCTCCACTTT. The chain couples TRBV24-1 to TRBJ1-6; 9 positions match TRBD1. The CDR3 has 14 residues. Germline loops: CDR1 KGHDR, CDR2 SFDVKD. Unmatched junction bases numbered 4, after V lost 5 bases and J lost 9 bases.

The rearrangement links TRBV19 to TRBJ2-7; 9 positions agree with TRBD1. CDR1 is LNHDA and CDR2 is SQIVND in the germline V gene (reference sequence). After removal of 6 bases from V and 4 bases from J, the junction contained 4 bases not matched to a gene. The CDR3 consists of 13 residues. CDR3 nucleotide sequence: TGTGCCAGTAGCGAGACAGGGGGTTACGAGCAGTACTTC. It encodes CASSETGGYEQYF.

This clone was observed a few times. The gene calls are TRBV4-1 and TRBJ1-3; D gene uncertain. V lost 4 bases to trimming and J lost 1 base, with 8 bases between them. This CDR3 is 14 amino acids long. Germline lookup yields CDR1 MGHRA and CDR2 YSYEKL. Here the CDR3 reads CASSPGWSGNTIYF. CDR3 sequence (DNA): TGCGCCAGCAGCCCCGGGTGGTCTGGAAACACCATATATTTT.

As DNA, the CDR3 is TGTGCCAGCAGTTCCGGGGGACGCTCCTACGAGCAGTACTTC. Translated: CASSSGGRSYEQYF. The chain employs TRBV5-4 and TRBJ2-7, with D perhaps TRBD2 (6 bases). The CDR3 is made up of 14 amino acids. Germline CDR1 and CDR2: SGHNT and YYREEE (reference sequence). Trimming stripped 5 bases from V and 0 bases from J, with 12 bases between.

The V gene is TRBV29-1, the J gene TRBJ2-3; D is unresolved. The CDR3 has 16 residues. Germline V gene lookup returns CDR1 SQVTM and CDR2 ANQGSEA. The germline V and J ends were trimmed by 0 bases and 0 bases, with 13 bases remaining between them. CDR3 amino acids: CSVEDRWTTSTDTQYF. Here the CDR3 DNA reads TGCAGCGTTGAAGATCGGTGGACCACTAGCACAGATACGCAGTATTTT.

The V call is TRBV28, the J call TRBJ2-1, with 8 bases identical to TRBD2. With V trimmed by 3 bases and J by 5 bases, 3 bases remained unmatched. CDR1 is MDHEN and CDR2 is SYDVKM in the germline V gene. The CDR3 runs 14 residues. CDR3 in amino acids: CASSLGGRNNEQFF. Written as DNA, the CDR3 is TGTGCCAGCAGTTTGGGCGGGAGGAACAATGAGCAGTTCTTC.

The rearrangement joins TRBV4-2 to TRBJ2-1, with a weak D call TRBD1 (5 bases). This CDR3 comprises 16 residues. Germline CDR1 reads LGHNA; CDR2 reads YNFKEQ. V was clipped by 1 base and J by 3 bases, with 13 bases between them. CDR3 coding DNA: TGTGCCAGCAGCCAAGTAGGGGCAGGGAACTACAATGAGCAGTTCTTC. Residues: CASSQVGAGNYNEQFF.

The chain has TRBV7-2 and TRBJ1-1; D gene unclear. Trimming stripped 4 bases from V and 1 base from J, with 10 bases between. Germline V gene lookup returns CDR1 SGHTA and CDR2 FQGNSA. The CDR3 runs 14 residues. In DNA form, the CDR3 reads TGTGCCAGCAGCTCCGGTCTTCCGAACACTGAAGCTTTCTTT. Its protein is CASSSGLPNTEAFF.

The chain couples TRBV6-2 or TRBV6-3 to TRBJ1-1, with TRBD1 matching over 8 bases. CDR3 size: 17 residues. V was clipped by 7 bases and J by 0 bases; unmatched bases: 13. CDR1 and CDR2 from the germline V gene are MNHEY and SVGEGT. The CDR3 coding sequence is TGTGCCAGCAACCCAGGGGTGGGACAGGCGTTGAACACTGAAGCTTTCTTT. It translates to CASNPGVGQALNTEAFF.

This chain uses TRBV29-1 with TRBJ2-7; D may be TRBD1 (6 bases). The CDR3 is made up of 12 amino acids. The germline gives CDR1 SQVTM, CDR2 ANQGSEA. Trimming took 4 bases from V and 5 from J, leaving 12 bases between them. CDR3 protein: CSVGLQGHEQYF. DNA for the CDR3: TGCAGCGTTGGATTACAGGGCCACGAGCAGTACTTC.

The rearrangement uses TRBV7-3 and TRBJ1-6; TRBD1 matches at 7 bases. Germline V lookup: CDR1 SGHTA, CDR2 FQGTGA. This CDR3 spans 14 amino acids. V lost 6 bases and J lost 10; bases outside the gene matches: 9. The CDR3 is CASSRQGINSPLHF. In DNA form, the CDR3 reads TGTGCCAGCAGTCGACAGGGAATAAACTCACCCCTCCACTTT.

The chain carries TRBV12-3 or TRBV12-4 and TRBJ2-1; 8 positions match TRBD1. This CDR3 region has 13 residues. V gave up 7 bases and J gave up 8 bases; unmatched junction bases: 7. CDR3 DNA: TGTGCCAGCACTGGACAGGGCGTGCATGAGCAGTTCTTC. The encoded protein is CASTGQGVHEQFF.

Note on this clone: Germline and junction disagree at one end, which may indicate a read error. V is TRBV4-1 and J is TRBJ2-3; no reliable D call. This CDR3 has 12 amino acids. Germline CDR1 reads MGHRA; CDR2 reads YSYEKL. CDR3 sequence: CASSKDTDTQYF. The CDR3 nucleotides read TGCGCCAGCAGCAAAGACACAGATACGCAGTATTTT.

J is TRBJ1-1 and V is TRBV30; TRBD1 aligns across 8 bases. The CDR3 contains 14 residues. In germline, CDR1 is GTSNPN, CDR2 SVGIG (reference sequence). Trimming took 4 bases from V and 5 from J; bases not matched to a gene: 9. The DNA of the CDR3 is TGTGCCTGGAATAAACAGGGGGGTGCAACTGAAGCTTTCTTT. It specifies CAWNKQGGATEAFF.

This clone was observed a few times. The chain recombines TRBV10-3 with TRBJ2-2; possibly TRBD1 for D (5 bases). Trimming removed 0 bases from V and 0 bases from J, with 8 bases in between. Germline CDR1 reads ENHRY; CDR2 reads SYGVKD. This CDR3 has 16 residues. Written as DNA, the CDR3 is TGTGCCATCAGTGAGTCTGGACATACGAACACCGGGGAGCTGTTTTTT. Amino acid sequence: CAISESGHTNTGELFF.

This clone has just a few counts. The chain has TRBV2 and TRBJ2-7; D gene ambiguous. CDR3 length: 12 amino acids. Germline CDR1 reads SNHLY; CDR2 reads FYNNEI. Between the trimmed V and J ends, which lost 6 bases and 6 bases, there was a span of 12 bases. The CDR3, as DNA: TGTGCCAGCAGGGCCCGTTCGGGCGAGCAGTACTTC. Its protein is CASRARSGEQYF.

CDR3 residues: CASSFSRTTYEQYF. CDR3 DNA: TGTGCCAGCAGCTTTAGTCGGACCACCTACGAGCAGTACTTC. V is TRBV7-2 and J is TRBJ2-7; no reliable D call. Per the germline V gene, CDR1 is SGHTA and CDR2 is FQGNSA. This CDR3 is 14 amino acids long. Trimming pared 3 bases from V and 2 bases from J, leaving 11 bases between. The whole variable domain, filled in from reference TRBV7-2 and TRBJ2-7, reads GAGVSQSPSNKVTEKGKDVELRCDPISGHTALYWYRQSLGQGLEFLIYFQGNSAPDKSGLPSDRFSAERTGGSVSTLTIQRTQQEDSAVYLCASSFSRTTYEQYFGPGTRLTVT.